The source of this T cell receptor (beta chain) is a study of blood T cell repertoires in COVID-19. Across the whole study: Both acute and convalescent COVID-19 samples were obtained from the United States, Italy and Spain. Nucleic acid was either cDNA or gDNA, and it came from T cells, B-cell-depleted T cells, or PBMCs.

The CDR3 is 14 residues long. V dropped 1 base and J dropped 8 bases, with 14 bases sitting between them. Germline V CDR1 and CDR2: SGHVS, FNYEAQ. This clone was observed a handful of times. The authors' processing: Reference gene primer amplification gave nucleated cell count estimates. The data were produced by immunoSEQ multiplex PCR, yet TCRdb's version contains in-frame clones alone and is incomplete. V and J calls and clone size follow that table, whereas D and trimming were derived from the DNA. Altogether 150,000 to 200,000 clones are present, around 83% being singletons, with the ten largest covering around 19%.

The chain has TRBV7-6 and TRBJ1-1, with D uncertain. The TCR was taken from a woman in her seventies who had recovered from COVID-19. The sample was peripheral blood. The CDR3 nucleotides are TGTGCCAGCAGCTTAGTGTATGCCGCGGGAGAAGCTTTCTTT. Its translation is CASSLVYAAGEAFF.